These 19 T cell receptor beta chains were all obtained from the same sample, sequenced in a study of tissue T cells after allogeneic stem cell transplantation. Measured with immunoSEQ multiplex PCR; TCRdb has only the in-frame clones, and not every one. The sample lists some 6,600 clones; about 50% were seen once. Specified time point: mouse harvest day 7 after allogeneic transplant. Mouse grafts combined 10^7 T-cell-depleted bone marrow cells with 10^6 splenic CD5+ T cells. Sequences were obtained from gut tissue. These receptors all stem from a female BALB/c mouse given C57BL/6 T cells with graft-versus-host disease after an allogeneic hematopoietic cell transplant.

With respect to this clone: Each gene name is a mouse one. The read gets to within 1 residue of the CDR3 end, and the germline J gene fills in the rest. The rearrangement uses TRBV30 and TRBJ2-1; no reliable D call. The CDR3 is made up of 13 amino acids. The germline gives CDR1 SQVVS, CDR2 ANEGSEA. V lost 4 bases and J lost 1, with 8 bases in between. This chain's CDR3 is CSSTAGNYAEQFF. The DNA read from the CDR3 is TGTAGTTCTACAGCAGGAAACTATGCTGAGCAGTTC.

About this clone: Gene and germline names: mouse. CDR3 protein: CASRDSQAPLF. Partial CDR3 DNA: TGTGCCAGCAGGGACAGTCAGGCTCCGCTT. The chain combines TRBV13-1 with TRBJ1-5, with TRBD1 as a possible D gene (6 bases). The read comes to an end 1 residue before the CDR3 does, leaving the germline J gene to fill in the end. CDR3 size: 11 residues. V was clipped by 5 bases and J by 7 bases, with 7 bases between them. Germline V lookup: CDR1 NSHNY, CDR2 SYGAGN.

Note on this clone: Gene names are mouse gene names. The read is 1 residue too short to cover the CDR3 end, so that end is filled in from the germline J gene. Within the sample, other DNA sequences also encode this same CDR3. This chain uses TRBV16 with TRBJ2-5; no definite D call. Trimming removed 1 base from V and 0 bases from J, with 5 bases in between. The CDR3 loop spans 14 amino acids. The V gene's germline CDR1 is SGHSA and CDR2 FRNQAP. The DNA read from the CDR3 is TGTGCAAGCAGCTTAGGAGTTAACCAAGACACCCAGTAC. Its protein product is CASSLGVNQDTQY. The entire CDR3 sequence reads CASSLGVNQDTQYF.

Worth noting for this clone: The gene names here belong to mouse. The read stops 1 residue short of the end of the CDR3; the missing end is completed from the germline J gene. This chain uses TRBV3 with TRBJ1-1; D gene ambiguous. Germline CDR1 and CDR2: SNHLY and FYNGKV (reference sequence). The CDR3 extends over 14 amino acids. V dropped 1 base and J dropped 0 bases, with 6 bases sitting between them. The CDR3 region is CASSLDTTNTEVFF. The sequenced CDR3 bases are TGTGCCAGCAGCTTAGATACAACAAACACAGAAGTCTTC. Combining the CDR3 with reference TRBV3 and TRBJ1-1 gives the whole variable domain GPKVLQIPSHQIIDMGQMVTLNCDPVSNHLYFYWYKQILGQQMEFLVNFYNGKVMEKSKLFKDQFSVERPDGSYFTLKIQPTALEDSAVYFCASSLDTTNTEVFFGKGTRLTVV.

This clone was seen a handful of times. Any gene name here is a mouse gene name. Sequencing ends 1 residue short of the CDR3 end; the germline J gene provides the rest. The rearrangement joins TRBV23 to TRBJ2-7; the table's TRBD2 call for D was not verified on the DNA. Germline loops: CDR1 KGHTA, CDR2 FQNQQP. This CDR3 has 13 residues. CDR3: CSSSQSGGYEQYF. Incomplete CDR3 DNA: TGCTCCAGCAGTCAATCGGGGGGGTATGAACAGTAC.

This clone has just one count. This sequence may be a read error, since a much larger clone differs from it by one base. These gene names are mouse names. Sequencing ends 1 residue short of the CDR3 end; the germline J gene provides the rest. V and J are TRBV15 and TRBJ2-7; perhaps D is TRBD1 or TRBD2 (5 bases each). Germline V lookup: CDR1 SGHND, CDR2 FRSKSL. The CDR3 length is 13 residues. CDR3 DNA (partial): TGTGCCGGCAGTCTCGGGACGGACTATGAACAGTAC. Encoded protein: CAGSLGTDYEQY. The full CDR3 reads CAGSLGTDYEQYF.

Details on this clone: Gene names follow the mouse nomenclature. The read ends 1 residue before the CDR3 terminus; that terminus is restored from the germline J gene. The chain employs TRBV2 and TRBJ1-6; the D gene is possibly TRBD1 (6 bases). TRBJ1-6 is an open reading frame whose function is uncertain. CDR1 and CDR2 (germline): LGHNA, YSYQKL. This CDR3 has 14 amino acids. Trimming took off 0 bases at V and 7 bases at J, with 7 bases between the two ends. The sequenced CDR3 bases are TGTGCCAGCAGCCAAGAGGACAGAAATTCGCCCCTCTAC. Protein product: CASSQEDRNSPLY. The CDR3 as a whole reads CASSQEDRNSPLYF.

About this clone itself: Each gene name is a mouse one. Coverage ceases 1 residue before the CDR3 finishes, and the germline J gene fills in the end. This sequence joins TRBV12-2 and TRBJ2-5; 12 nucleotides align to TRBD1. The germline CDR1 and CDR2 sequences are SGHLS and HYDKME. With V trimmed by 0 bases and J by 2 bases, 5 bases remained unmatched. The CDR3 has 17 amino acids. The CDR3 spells CASSLRDRGRRQDTQYF. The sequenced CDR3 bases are TGTGCCAGCTCTCTCCGGGACAGGGGGCGCCGCCAAGACACCCAGTAC.

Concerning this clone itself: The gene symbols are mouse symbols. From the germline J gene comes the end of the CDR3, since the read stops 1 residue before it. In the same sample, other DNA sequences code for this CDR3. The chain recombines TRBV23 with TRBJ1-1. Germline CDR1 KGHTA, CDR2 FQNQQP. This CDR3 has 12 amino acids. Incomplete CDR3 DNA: TGCTCCAGCAGTCAGGGAAACACAGAAGTCTTC. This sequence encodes CSSSQGNTEVF. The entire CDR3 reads CSSSQGNTEVFF.

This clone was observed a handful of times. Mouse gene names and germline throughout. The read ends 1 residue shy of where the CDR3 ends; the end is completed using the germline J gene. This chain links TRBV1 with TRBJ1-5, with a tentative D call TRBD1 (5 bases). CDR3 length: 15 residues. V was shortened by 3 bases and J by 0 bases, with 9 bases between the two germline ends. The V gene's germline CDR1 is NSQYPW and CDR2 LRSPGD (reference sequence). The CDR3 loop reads CTCSARQYNNQAPLF. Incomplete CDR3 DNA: TGCACCTGCAGTGCGCGACAGTATAACAACCAGGCTCCGCTT.

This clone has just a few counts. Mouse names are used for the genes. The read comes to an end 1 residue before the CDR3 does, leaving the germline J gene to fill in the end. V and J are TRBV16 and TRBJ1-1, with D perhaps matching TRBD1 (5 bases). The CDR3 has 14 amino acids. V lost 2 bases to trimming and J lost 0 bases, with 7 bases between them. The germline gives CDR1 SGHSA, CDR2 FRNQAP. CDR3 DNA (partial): TGTGCAAGCAGCTTATGGACACCAAACACAGAAGTCTTC. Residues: CASSLWTPNTEVF. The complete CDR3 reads CASSLWTPNTEVFF.

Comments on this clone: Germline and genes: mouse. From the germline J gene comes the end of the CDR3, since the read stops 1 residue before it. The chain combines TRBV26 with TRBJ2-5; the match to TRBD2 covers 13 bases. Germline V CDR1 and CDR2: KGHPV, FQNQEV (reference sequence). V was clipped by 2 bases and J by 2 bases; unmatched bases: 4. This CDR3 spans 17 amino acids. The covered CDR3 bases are TGTGCCAGCAGTCTGCCGTGGACTGGGGGGGCCCAAGACACCCAGTAC. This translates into CASSLPWTGGAQDTQY. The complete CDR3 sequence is CASSLPWTGGAQDTQYF.

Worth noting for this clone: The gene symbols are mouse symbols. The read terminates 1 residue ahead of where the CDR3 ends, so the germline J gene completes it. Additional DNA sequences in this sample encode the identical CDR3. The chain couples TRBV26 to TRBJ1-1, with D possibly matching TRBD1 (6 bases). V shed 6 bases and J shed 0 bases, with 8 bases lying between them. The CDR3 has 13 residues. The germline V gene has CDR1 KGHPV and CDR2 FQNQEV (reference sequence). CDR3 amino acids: CASSRQANTEVFF. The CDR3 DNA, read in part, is TGTGCCAGCAGCCGACAGGCAAACACAGAAGTCTTC.

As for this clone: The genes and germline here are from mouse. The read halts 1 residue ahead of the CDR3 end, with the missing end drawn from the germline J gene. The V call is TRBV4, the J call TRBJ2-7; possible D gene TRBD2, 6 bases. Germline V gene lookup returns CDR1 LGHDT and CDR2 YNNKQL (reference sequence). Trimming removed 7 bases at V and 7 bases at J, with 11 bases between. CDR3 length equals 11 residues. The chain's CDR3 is CASIDWPEQYF. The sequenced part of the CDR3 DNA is TGTGCCAGCATCGACTGGCCCGAACAGTAC.

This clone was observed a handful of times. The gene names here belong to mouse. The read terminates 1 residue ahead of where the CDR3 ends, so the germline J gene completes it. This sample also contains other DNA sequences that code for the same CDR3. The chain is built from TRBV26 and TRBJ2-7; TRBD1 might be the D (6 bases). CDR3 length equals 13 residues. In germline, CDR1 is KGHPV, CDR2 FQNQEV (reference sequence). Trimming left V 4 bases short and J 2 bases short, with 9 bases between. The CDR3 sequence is CASSPGQPYEQYF. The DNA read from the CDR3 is TGTGCCAGCAGTCCGGGACAACCCTATGAACAGTAC. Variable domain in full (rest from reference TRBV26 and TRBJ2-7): NSKVIQTPRYLVKGQGQKAKMRCIPEKGHPVVFWYQQNKNNEFKFLINFQNQEVLQQIDMTEKRFSAECPSNSPCSLEIQSSEAGDSALYLCASSPGQPYEQYFGPGTRLTVL.

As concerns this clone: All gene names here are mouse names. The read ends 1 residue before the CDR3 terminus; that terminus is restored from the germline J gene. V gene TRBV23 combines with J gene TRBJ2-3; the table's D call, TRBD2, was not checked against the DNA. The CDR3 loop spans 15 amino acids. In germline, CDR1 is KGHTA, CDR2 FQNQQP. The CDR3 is CSSSQLGARAETLYF. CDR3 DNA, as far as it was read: TGCTCCAGCAGTCAACTGGGGGCGCGGGCAGAAACGCTGTAT.

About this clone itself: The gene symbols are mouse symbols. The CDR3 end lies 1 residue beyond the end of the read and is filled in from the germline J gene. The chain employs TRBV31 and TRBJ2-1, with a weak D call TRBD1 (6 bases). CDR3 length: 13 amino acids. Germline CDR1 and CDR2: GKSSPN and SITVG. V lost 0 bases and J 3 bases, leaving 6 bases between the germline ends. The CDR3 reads CAWSLTGYAEQFF. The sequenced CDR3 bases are TGTGCCTGGAGTCTGACAGGCTATGCTGAGCAGTTC. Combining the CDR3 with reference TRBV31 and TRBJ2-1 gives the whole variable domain AQTIHQWPVAEIKAVGSPLSLGCTIKGKSSPNLYWYWQATGGTLQQLFYSITVGQVESVVQLNLSASRPKDDQFILSTEKLLLSHSGFYLCAWSLTGYAEQFFGPGTRLTVL.

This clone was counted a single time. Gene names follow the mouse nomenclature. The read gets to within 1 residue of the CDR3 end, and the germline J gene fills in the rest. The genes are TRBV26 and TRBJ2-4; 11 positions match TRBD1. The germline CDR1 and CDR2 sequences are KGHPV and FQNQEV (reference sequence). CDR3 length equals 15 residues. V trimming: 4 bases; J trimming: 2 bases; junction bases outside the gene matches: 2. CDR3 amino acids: CASSPDRGPQNTLYF. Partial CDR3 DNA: TGTGCCAGCAGTCCGGACAGGGGGCCTCAAAACACCTTGTAC.

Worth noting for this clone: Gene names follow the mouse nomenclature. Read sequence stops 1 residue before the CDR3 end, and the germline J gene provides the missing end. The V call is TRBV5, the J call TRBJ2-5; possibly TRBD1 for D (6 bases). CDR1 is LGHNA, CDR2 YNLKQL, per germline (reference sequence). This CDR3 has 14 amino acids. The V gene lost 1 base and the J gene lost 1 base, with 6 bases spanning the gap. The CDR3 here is CASSQGTDQDTQYF. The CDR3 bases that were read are TGTGCCAGCAGCCAAGGGACAGACCAAGACACCCAGTAC.